This entry features one T cell receptor (beta chain) sequence. The antigen remains unidentified. This specimen comes from a study of cytomegalovirus exposure and HLA in healthy donors. Study observations and caveats: According to an earlier analysis, most TCR beta V segments yielded productive rearrangements about 87% or about 30% of the time. Analyses of presence/absence relied on an assumption of roughly uniform sequencing depth across donors.

PCR primers comprised 60 Vbeta and 13 Jbeta primers. Profiling relied on immunoSEQ multiplex PCR, and the TCRdb table lists in-frame clones only, not all of them. The sample lists 100,000 to 150,000 clones, 70% to 75% occurring once. This CDR3 spans 15 amino acids. The germline gives CDR1 LNHDA, CDR2 SQIVND (reference sequence). V lost 4 bases to trimming and J lost 2 bases; unmatched junction nucleotides: 5. Sequenced: PBMCs. The chain employs TRBV19 and TRBJ2-1, with 7 bases aligning to TRBD2. The receptor was derived from a male donor in good health and CMV-seronegative. This CDR3 is CASSRAGSAYNEQFF. The CDR3 DNA follows: TGTGCCAGTAGTAGAGCGGGATCAGCCTACAATGAGCAGTTCTTC. Full variable domain (outside the CDR3, taken from reference TRBV19 and TRBJ2-1): DGGITQSPKYLFRKEGQNVTLSCEQNLNHDAMYWYRQDPGQGLRLIYYSQIVNDFQKGDIAEGYSVSREKKESFPLTVTSAQKNPTAFYLCASSRAGSAYNEQFFGPGTRLTVL.